Given below is one T cell receptor (beta chain) in context. Antigen specificity is unknown. CDR1 is DFQATT, CDR2 SNEGSKA, per germline (reference sequence). CDR3 length: 14 residues. UMIs that had a 6-nucleotide sample barcode were put in using template switching. TCRdb re-called the 5' RACE reads; one entry per CDR3 protein, DNA not given. The repertoire table contains roughly 140,000 distinct CDR3 sequences. This sample stems from a study of monozygotic twins with inflammatory bowel disease. Regarding the study as a whole: Possibly because of limited power, concordant and discordant twins showed no difference in repertoire similarity.

Collection yielded roughly 2.3 ml of blood per donor. Sequencing was carried out using blood. The sequence derives from a human donor with ulcerative colitis or Crohn's disease, or a healthy co-twin of an affected twin (not recorded which). V and J are TRBV20-1 and TRBJ1-5; TCRdb designates TRBD1, a call that cannot be tested without DNA. CDR3 loop: CSASGQETNQPQHF.